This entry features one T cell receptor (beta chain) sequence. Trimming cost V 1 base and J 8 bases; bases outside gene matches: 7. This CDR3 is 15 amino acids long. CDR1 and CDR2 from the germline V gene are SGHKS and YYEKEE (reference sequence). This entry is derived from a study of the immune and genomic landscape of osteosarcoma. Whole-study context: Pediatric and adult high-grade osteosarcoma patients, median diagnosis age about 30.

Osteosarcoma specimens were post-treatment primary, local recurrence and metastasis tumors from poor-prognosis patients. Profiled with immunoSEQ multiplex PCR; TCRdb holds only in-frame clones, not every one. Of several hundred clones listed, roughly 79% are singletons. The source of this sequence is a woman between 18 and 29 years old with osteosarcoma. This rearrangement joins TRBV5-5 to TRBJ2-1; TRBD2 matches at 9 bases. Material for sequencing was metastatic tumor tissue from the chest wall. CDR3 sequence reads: CASSLQREVVDEQFF. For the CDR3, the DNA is TGTGCCAGCAGCTTGCAGCGGGAGGTTGTGGATGAGCAGTTCTTC.